This T cell receptor (beta chain) was recovered during a study of blood T cells in healthy people across ages (dated by TCRdb to between 2015 and 2016). Background for the entire study: Template switching captured roughly one uniquely barcoded TCR beta cDNA molecule per two T cells in model experiments. Age-related changes in TCR beta repertoire diversity were measured in the study by deep sequencing normalized with unique cDNA molecular identifiers. Four age groups were formed from the donors: young (average approximately 15 years), middle-aged (roughly 38), aged (under 70) and long-lived (about 80). Donors of different ages were randomly distributed across sequencing lanes to avoid experimental bias. For two donors (one aged 18 to 30 and one aged 80 or older), the study analyzed two additional independent replicas of 1 million unique cDNA reads from the same blood draw. Results the study describes overall, beyond this receptor: The CMV infection status of donors was not known, potentially confounding age-related changes in expanded clonotypes. Conclusive comparison of naive and antigen-experienced compartments was prevented by the profiling of bulk unsorted PBMCs. Compared with the aged group, more naive CD4+ T cells, fewer expanded clones and increased TCR diversity were shown by the long-lived group, suggesting age selection. Observed TCR beta diversity per million T cells fell roughly linearly with age, and a significant reduction was already apparent by age roughly 40. Estimates of total diversity based on one million sequenced T cells were regarded as lower bounds and as underestimates. A strong correlation was found between observed TCR beta diversity and the percentage of naive T cells measured by flow cytometry.

The library came from 5' RACE. The sequencing machine was an Illumina HiSeq 2500. A second PCR of about 6 to 12 cycles was run with a J-beta primer mix and a sample-barcoded 5' primer. A unique molecular identifier was introduced onto each TCR beta cDNA molecule by a template-switch 5' adaptor carrying 12 random nucleotides. At least 3 million CDR3-containing paired-end reads were obtained from each sample. All of the RNA was converted into first-strand cDNA using the Mint cDNA synthesis kit, with a TRBC-specific oligonucleotide serving as the primer. All cDNA was treated with uracil-DNA glycosylase and then went through a first 18-cycle PCR with the universal primers M1SS and BC2_uni_R. The study's processing was this. For normalization, 1 million high-quality reads, each with a distinct molecular identifier, were randomly selected from each sample. Reads with shared molecular identifiers were discarded instead of being binned into consensus sequences. MiTCR, run with a Q25 quality threshold and the strictest error-elimination algorithm, handled CDR3 identification, clonotype clustering and error correction. Lower-bound total TCR beta diversity was estimated with a nonparametric unseen species model using Euler transformation. Clones were called with MiXCR by TCRdb after fastp trimmed the public reads at Q25, and only in-frame beta chains were retained. Rows with a matching CDR3 protein are joined into one entry that keeps the most common DNA and genes. The V and J calls were determined by TCRdb, not by the authors. The sample table contains 1.5 million or so distinct CDR3 sequences; only one count was recorded for around two fifths of them. The top ten clones comprise 7.9% of the sample.

The roughly 39 donors, aged roughly 6 to 95 years, were systemically healthy Caucasian individuals from Russia. Each donor gave roughly 9 milliliters of peripheral blood, drawn into EDTA-treated Vacutainer tubes. PBMCs were isolated by Ficoll-Paque density-gradient centrifugation, with at least 7 million obtained per sample. Trizol reagent was used to extract total RNA from PBMCs, with at least 6 micrograms per sample. Naive CD45RAhigh/CD27high T cell percentages were measured by flow cytometry on a PBMC aliquot from every donor. A note on this clonotype: It lacks a known antigen. Per-base quality was not reported, and no clone a single base away is much larger than it.

As encoded in the germline V gene, CDR1 is SGHTA while CDR2 is FQGTGA. V sheds 4 bases and J sheds 7 bases, leaving 23 bases between their ends. Inclusive of the bounding cysteine and phenylalanine, the CDR3 is 17 residues long. CDR3 DNA only is kept here, 51 bases in frame from base 1. The specimen was blood. The V and J genes are TRBV7-3 and TRBJ2-1; the D region is possibly TRBD1 or TRBD2, each matching across 8 bases. The clonotype comes from a woman younger than 35 in good health. The DNA reads as follows: TGTGCCAGCAGCTCCCAGGGGGCGGGGGGCGGTCAGAATGAGCAGTTCTTC. Its amino acids are CASSSQGAGGGQNEQFF.